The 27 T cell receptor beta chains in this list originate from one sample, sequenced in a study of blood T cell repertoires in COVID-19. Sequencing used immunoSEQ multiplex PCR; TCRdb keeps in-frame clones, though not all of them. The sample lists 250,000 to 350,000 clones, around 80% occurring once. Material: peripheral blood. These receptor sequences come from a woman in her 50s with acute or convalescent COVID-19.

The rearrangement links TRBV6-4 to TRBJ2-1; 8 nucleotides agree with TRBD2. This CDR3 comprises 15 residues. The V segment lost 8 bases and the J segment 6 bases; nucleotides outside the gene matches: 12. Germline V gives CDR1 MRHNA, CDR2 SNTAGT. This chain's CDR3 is CASGATGGPPNEQFF. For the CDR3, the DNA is TGTGCCAGCGGGGCAACGGGAGGGCCTCCCAATGAGCAGTTCTTC.

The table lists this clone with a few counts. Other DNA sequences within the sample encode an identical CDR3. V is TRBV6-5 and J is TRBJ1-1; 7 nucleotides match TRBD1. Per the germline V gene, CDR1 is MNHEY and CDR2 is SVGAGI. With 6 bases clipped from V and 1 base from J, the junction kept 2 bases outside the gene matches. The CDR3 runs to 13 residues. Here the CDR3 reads CASRQGSNTEAFF. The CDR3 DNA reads TGTGCCAGCAGACAGGGGTCGAACACTGAAGCTTTCTTT.

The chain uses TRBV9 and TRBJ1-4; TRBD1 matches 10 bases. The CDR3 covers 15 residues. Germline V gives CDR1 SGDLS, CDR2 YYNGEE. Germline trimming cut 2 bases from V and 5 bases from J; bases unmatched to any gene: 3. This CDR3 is CASSVGTGVNEKLFF. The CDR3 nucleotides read TGTGCCAGCAGCGTGGGGACAGGGGTAAATGAAAAACTGTTTTTT.

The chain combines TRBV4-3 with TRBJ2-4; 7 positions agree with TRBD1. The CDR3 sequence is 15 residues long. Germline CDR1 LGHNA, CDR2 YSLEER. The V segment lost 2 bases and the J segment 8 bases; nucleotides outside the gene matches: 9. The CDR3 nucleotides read TGCGCCAGCAGCCAATCTGATACTGGACAGGACATTCAGTACTTC. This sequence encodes CASSQSDTGQDIQYF.

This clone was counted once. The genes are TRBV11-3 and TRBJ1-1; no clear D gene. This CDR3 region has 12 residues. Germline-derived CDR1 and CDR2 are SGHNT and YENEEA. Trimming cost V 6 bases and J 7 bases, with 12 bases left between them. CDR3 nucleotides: TGTGCCAGCAGTTTTATGAACGGTGAAGCTTTCTTT. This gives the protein CASSFMNGEAFF.

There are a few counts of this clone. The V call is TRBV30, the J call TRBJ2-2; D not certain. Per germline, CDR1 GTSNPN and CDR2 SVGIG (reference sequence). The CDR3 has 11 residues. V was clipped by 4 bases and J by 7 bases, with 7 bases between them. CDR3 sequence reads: CAWTRRGELFF. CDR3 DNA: TGTGCCTGGACGCGGCGCGGGGAGCTGTTTTTT.

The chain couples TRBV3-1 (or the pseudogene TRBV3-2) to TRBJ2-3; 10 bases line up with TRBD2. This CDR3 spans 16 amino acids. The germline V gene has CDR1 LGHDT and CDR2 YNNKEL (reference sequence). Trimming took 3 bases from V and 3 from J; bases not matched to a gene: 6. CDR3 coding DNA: TGTGCCAGCAGCCACTACGCTAGCGGGGGAACAGATACGCAGTATTTT. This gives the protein CASSHYASGGTDTQYF.

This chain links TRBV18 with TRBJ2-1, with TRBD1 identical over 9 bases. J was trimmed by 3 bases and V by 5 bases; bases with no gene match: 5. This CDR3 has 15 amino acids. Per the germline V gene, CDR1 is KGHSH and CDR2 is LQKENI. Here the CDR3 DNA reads TGTGCCAGCTCATCCGGACAGGGGAGCTACAATGAGCAGTTCTTC. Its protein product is CASSSGQGSYNEQFF.

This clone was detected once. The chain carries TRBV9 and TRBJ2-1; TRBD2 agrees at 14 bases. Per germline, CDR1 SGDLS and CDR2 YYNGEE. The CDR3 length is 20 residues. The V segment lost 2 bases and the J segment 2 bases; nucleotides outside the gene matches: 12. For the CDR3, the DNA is TGTGCCAGCAGCGTGGGACTAGCGGGAGCTTTCCTATCTACCTACAATGAGCAGTTCTTC. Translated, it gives CASSVGLAGAFLSTYNEQFF.

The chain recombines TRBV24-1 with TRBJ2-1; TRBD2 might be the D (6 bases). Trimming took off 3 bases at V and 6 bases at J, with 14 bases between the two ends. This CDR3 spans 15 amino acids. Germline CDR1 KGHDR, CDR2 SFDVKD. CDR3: CATSDALAGVNEQFF. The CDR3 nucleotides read TGTGCCACCAGTGATGCACTAGCAGGCGTCAATGAGCAGTTCTTC.

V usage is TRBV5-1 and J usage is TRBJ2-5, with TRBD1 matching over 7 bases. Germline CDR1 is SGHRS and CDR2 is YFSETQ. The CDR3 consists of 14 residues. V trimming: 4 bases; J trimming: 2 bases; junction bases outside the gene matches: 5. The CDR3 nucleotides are TGCGCCAGCAGCATCCGGGACAGACAAGAGACCCAGTACTTC. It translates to CASSIRDRQETQYF. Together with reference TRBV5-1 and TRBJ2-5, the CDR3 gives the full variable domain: KAGVTQTPRYLIKTRGQQVTLSCSPISGHRSVSWYQQTPGQGLQFLFEYFSETQRNKGNFPGRFSGRQFSNSRSEMNVSTLELGDSALYLCASSIRDRQETQYFGPGTRLLVL.

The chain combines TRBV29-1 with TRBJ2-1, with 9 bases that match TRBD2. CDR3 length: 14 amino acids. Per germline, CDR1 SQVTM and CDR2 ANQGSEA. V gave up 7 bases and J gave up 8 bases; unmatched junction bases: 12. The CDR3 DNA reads TGCAGCGGACAAATAGCGGGAGTGATGGATGAGCAGTTCTTC. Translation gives CSGQIAGVMDEQFF.

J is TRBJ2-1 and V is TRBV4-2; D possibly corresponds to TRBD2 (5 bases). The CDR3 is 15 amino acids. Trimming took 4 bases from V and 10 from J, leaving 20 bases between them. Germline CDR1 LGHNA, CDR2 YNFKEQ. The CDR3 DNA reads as TGTGCCAGCAGCCGGAAATCAGGAGAGCCGGGGGAGCAGTTCTTC. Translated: CASSRKSGEPGEQFF.

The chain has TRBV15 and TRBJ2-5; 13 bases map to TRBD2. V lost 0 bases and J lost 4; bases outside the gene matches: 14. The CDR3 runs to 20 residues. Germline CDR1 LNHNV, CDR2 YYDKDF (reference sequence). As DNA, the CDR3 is TGTGCCACCAGCAGAGACCCCCCGGGACTAGCGGGGTATTCTCCAGAGACCCAGTACTTC. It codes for CATSRDPPGLAGYSPETQYF.

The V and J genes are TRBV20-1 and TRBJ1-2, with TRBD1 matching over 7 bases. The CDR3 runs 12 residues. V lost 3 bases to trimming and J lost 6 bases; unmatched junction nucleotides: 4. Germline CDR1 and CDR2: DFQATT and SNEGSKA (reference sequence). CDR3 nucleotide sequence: TGCAGTGCTAGTGAACAGGGGAATGGCTACACCTTC. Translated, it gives CSASEQGNGYTF.

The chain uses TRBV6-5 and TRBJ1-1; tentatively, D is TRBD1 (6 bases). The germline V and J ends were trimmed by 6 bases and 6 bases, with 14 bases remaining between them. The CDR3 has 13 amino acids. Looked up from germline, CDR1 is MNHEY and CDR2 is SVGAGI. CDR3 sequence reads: CASSTGTIPEAFF. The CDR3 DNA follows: TGTGCCAGCAGCACCGGGACAATTCCTGAAGCTTTCTTT.

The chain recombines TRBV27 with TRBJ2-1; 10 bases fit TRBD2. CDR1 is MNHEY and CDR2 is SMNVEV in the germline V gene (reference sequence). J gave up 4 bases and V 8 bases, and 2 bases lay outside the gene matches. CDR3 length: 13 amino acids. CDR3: CASRTSGYNEQFF. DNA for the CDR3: TGTGCCAGCCGGACTAGCGGTTACAATGAGCAGTTCTTC.

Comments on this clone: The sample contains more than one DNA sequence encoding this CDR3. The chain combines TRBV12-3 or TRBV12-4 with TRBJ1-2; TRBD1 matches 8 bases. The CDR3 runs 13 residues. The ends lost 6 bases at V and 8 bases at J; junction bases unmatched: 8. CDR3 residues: CASSLDRVRGYTF. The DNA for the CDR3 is TGTGCCAGCAGCTTGGACAGGGTCAGAGGCTACACCTTC.

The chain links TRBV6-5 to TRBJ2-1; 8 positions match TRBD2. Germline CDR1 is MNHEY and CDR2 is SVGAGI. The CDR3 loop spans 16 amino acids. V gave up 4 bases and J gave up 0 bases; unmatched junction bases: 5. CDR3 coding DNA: TGTGCCAGCAGTTCAGAGCGGGAGCTCTCCTACAATGAGCAGTTCTTC. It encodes CASSSERELSYNEQFF.

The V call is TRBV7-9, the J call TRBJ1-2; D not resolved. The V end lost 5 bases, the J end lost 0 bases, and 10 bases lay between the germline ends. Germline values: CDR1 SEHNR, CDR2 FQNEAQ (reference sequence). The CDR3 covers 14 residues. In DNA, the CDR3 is TGTGCCAGCAGCCCCGCGGGCCCTAACTATGGCTACACCTTC. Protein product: CASSPAGPNYGYTF.

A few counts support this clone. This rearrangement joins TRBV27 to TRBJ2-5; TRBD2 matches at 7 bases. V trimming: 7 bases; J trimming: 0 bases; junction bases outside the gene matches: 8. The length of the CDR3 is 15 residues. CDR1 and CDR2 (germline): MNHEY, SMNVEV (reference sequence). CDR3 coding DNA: TGTGCCAGCAAGGCGGAAGCGGGGTACCAAGAGACCCAGTACTTC. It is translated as CASKAEAGYQETQYF.

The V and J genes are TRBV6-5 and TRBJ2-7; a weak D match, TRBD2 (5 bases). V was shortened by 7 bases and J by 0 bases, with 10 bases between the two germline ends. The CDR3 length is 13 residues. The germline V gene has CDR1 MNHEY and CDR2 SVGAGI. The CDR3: CASMRVNSYEQYF. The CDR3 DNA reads TGTGCCAGCATGAGGGTAAACTCCTACGAGCAGTACTTC.

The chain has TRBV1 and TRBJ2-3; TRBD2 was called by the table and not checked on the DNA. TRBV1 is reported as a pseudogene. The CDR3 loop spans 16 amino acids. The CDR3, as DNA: TGCACCAGCGTTTCTGGGCGGGAGGGCCCCACAGATACGCAGTATTTT. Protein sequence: CTSVSGREGPTDTQYF.

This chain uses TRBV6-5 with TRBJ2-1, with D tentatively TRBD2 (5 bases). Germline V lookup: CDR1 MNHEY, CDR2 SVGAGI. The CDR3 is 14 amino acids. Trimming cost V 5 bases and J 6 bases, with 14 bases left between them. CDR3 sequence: CASSISASSNEQFF. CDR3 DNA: TGTGCCAGCAGTATCTCCGCTAGCAGCAATGAGCAGTTCTTC.

Here the CDR3 reads CSASSKRNTEAFF. CDR3 DNA: TGCAGTGCTAGTAGTAAGCGAAACACTGAAGCTTTCTTT. The V and J genes are TRBV20-1 and TRBJ1-1, with unresolved D. V lost 3 bases and J 2 bases, leaving 10 bases between the germline ends. This CDR3 region has 13 residues. Per the germline V gene, CDR1 is DFQATT and CDR2 is SNEGSKA (reference sequence).

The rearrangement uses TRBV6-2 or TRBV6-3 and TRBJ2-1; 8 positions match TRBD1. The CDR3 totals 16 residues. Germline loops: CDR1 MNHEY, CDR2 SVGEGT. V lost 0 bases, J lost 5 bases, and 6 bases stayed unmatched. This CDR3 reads CASSYSGTGRHNEQFF. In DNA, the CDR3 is TGTGCCAGCAGTTACTCGGGGACAGGAAGGCACAATGAGCAGTTCTTC.

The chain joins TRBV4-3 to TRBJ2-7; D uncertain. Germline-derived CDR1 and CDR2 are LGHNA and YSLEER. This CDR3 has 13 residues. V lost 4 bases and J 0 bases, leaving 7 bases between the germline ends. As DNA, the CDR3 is TGCGCCAGCAGCCTCTCCCGCTCCTACGAGCAGTACTTC. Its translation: CASSLSRSYEQYF.